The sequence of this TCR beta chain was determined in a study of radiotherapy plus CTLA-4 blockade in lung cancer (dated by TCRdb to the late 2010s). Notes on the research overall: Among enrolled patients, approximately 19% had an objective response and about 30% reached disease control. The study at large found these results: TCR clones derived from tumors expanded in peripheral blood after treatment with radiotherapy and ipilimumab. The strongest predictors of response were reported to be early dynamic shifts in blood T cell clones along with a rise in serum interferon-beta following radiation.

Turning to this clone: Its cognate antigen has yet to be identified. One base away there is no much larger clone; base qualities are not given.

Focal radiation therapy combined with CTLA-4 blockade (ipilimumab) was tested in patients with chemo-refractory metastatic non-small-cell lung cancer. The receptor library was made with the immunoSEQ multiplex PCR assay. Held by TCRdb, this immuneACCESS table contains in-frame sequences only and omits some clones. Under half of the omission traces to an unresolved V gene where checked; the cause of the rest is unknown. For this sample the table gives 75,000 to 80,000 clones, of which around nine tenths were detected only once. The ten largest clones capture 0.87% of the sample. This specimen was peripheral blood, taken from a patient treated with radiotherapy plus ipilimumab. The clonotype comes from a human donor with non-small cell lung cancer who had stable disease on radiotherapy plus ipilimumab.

For the CDR3, the sequence is CASRDSVTGGYEQYF. Read as DNA, the sequence is TGTGCCAGCAGGGACTCTGTGACAGGGGGCTACGAGCAGTACTTC. Here the chain combines TRBV6-6 and TRBJ2-7; 9 junctional bases match TRBD1. Trimming leaves V shorter by 6 bases and J shorter by 3 bases, with the junction holding 9 bases beyond the gene matches. Including cysteine and phenylalanine, the CDR3 has 15 amino acids. Of all the DNA, just the CDR3 is kept, 45 bases in frame from base 1. CDR1 and CDR2 are read off the germline V gene (reference sequence) as MNHNY and SVGAGI.